The 17 T cell receptor beta chains below come from one sample, sequenced in a study of cytomegalovirus exposure and HLA in healthy donors. The study ran its PCR with 60 Vbeta and 13 Jbeta primers. TCRdb's table, derived via immunoSEQ multiplex PCR, lists solely in-frame clones and lacks some. This table has 100,000 to 150,000 clones, 75% to 80% appearing once. Sequencing was done on a sample of PBMCs. The receptors were gathered from an older woman in good health and CMV-seronegative.

In this sample, this clone turned up a few times. The chain employs TRBV6-6 and TRBJ2-1; 10 bases align to TRBD2. Losses at the gene ends were 2 bases for V and 6 bases for J; bases not matched to a gene: 7. The CDR3 runs 16 residues. Germline lookup yields CDR1 MNHNY and CDR2 SVGAGI (reference sequence). The CDR3 protein is CASSYPLAGGRNEQFF. The CDR3 nucleotides are TGTGCCAGCAGTTACCCATTAGCGGGGGGCCGCAATGAGCAGTTCTTC.

In regard to this clone: One end of the junction fails to match germline, which may point to a read error. The chain couples TRBV7-9 to TRBJ1-1; D is uncertain. This CDR3 contains 13 residues. Germline loops: CDR1 SEHNR, CDR2 FQNEAQ (reference sequence). The CDR3 coding sequence is TGTTCCAGCAGCTTATATATCGGAGTTGAAGCTTTCTTT. Its protein is CSSSLYIGVEAFF.

The chain uses TRBV30 and TRBJ2-1; maybe TRBD1 (5 bases). The CDR3 spans 16 residues. CDR1 is GTSNPN, CDR2 SVGIG, per germline (reference sequence). V lost 2 bases, J lost 1 base, and 15 bases lay in between. CDR3 sequence (DNA): TGTGCCTGGAGTTTGCCGACAGCCAGGTCCTACAATGAGCAGTTCTTC. Encoded protein: CAWSLPTARSYNEQFF.

The CDR3 reads CASSFDRNYGYTF. The CDR3, as DNA: TGTGCCAGCAGCTTCGACAGGAACTATGGCTACACCTTC. The chain recombines TRBV7-2 with TRBJ1-2; the D gene is possibly TRBD1 (6 bases). Trimming removed 3 bases at V and 2 bases at J, with 7 bases between. The CDR3 totals 13 residues. From germline, CDR1 is SGHTA and CDR2 FQGNSA.

The J gene is TRBJ1-5, the V gene TRBV5-6; perhaps TRBD1 as D (6 bases). The CDR3 sequence is 18 residues long. CDR1 and CDR2 from the germline V gene are SGHDT and YYEEEE. Trimming left V 0 bases short and J 7 bases short, with 23 bases between. The DNA of the CDR3 is TGTGCCAGCAGCTTGGGGTCCGTGTCGGGGGGCAGTGAGCAGCCCCAGCATTTT. Translating gives CASSLGSVSGGSEQPQHF.

This clone was detected only a few times. CDR3: CAWMGSPSYEQYF. The DNA of the CDR3 is TGTGCCTGGATGGGCTCGCCCTCCTACGAGCAGTACTTC. The chain combines TRBV30 with TRBJ2-7; D is unresolved. Trimming shortened V by 4 bases and J by 0 bases, and 10 bases separated the two germline ends. CDR3 length equals 13 residues. Germline-derived CDR1 and CDR2 are GTSNPN and SVGIG (reference sequence).

The rearrangement links TRBV6-1 to TRBJ2-2; TRBD2 aligns across 15 bases. Germline values: CDR1 MNHNS, CDR2 SASEGT. This CDR3 comprises 19 residues. Trimming removed 4 bases from V and 1 base from J; junction bases left unmatched: 7. The CDR3 nucleotides read TGTGCCAGCAGTGTAGGGCCGGGACTAGCGGGGGGGAACACCGGGGAGCTGTTTTTT. Residues: CASSVGPGLAGGNTGELFF.

This clone showed up just a few times. The rearrangement links TRBV29-1 to TRBJ1-1, with D possibly matching TRBD1 (6 bases). Per the germline V gene, CDR1 is SQVTM and CDR2 is ANQGSEA. V was clipped by 7 bases and J by 3 bases, with 15 bases between them. The CDR3 runs to 13 residues. The CDR3 loop is CSAKGGVHTEAFF. DNA of the CDR3: TGCAGCGCAAAAGGGGGGGTGCACACTGAAGCTTTCTTT.

This sequence joins TRBV2 and TRBJ2-7; 9 positions agree with TRBD1. Germline lookup yields CDR1 SNHLY and CDR2 FYNNEI. V lost 6 bases, J lost 5 bases, and 2 bases stayed unmatched. The CDR3 is made up of 12 amino acids. CDR3 in amino acids: CASSRTGDEQYF. DNA for the CDR3: TGTGCCAGCAGCCGGACAGGGGACGAGCAGTACTTC.

The chain employs TRBV5-1 and TRBJ2-7; 8 nucleotides match TRBD2. CDR3 size: 15 residues. The germline V gene encodes CDR1 SGHRS and CDR2 YFSETQ. The junction had 8 bases not matched to a gene; V was cut back by 2 bases and J by 4 bases. The CDR3 region is CASSLVAGNDYEQYF. Written as DNA, the CDR3 is TGCGCCAGCAGCTTAGTAGCGGGAAATGATTACGAGCAGTACTTC.

The CDR3 loop reads CASSEYGGSGTNEKLFF. CDR3 DNA: TGTGCCAGCAGTGAATATGGGGGCAGCGGAACTAATGAAAAACTGTTTTTT. The gene calls are TRBV25-1 and TRBJ1-4; D is perhaps TRBD1 (6 bases). V lost 0 bases, J lost 1 base, and 12 bases lay in between. CDR1 and CDR2 from the germline V gene are MGHDK and SYGVNS. The CDR3 contains 17 residues.

This chain connects TRBV19 to TRBJ1-1; D gene uncertain. Germline lookup yields CDR1 LNHDA and CDR2 SQIVND (reference sequence). V was cut by 3 bases and J by 0 bases, with 8 bases left in between. The length of the CDR3 is 14 residues. The CDR3 is CASSMGSMNTEAFF. The CDR3 bases are TGTGCCAGTAGTATGGGCAGCATGAACACTGAAGCTTTCTTT.

This clone was picked up a small number of times. The chain recombines TRBV5-1 with TRBJ2-3, with 8 bases matching TRBD1. The trim removed 4 bases at V and 0 bases at J, leaving 10 bases unmatched. This CDR3 is 17 amino acids long. Per germline, CDR1 SGHRS and CDR2 YFSETQ. CDR3 sequence reads: CASSTDRGLTSTDTQYF. The DNA for the CDR3 is TGCGCCAGCAGCACCGACAGGGGCCTAACTAGCACAGATACGCAGTATTTT.

The rearrangement uses TRBV2 and TRBJ2-5; the D gene is possibly TRBD2 (6 bases). The CDR3 runs to 16 residues. Trimming shortened V by 8 bases and J by 3 bases, and 22 bases separated the two germline ends. In germline, CDR1 is SNHLY, CDR2 FYNNEI. The CDR3 DNA sequence: TGTGCCAGCGGGGCGGGAATCCCAATGCGTAAAGAGACCCAGTACTTC. Translation: CASGAGIPMRKETQYF.

The chain uses TRBV5-1 and TRBJ2-5; unclear D gene. From germline, CDR1 is SGHRS and CDR2 YFSETQ. Trimming shortened V by 0 bases and J by 1 base, and 7 bases separated the two germline ends. This CDR3 is built from 14 residues. The CDR3 bases are TGCGCCAGCAGCTTGGGGCAAATCCAAGAGACCCAGTACTTC. Its translation: CASSLGQIQETQYF.

This clone was counted a few times. The chain recombines TRBV19 with TRBJ1-2, with 9 bases lining up with TRBD1. Germline CDR1 is LNHDA and CDR2 is SQIVND (reference sequence). V lost 11 bases, J lost 6 bases, and 4 bases stayed unmatched. CDR3 length equals 11 residues. This CDR3 is CAATGGHGYTF. In nucleotides, the CDR3 is TGTGCCGCAACAGGGGGCCATGGCTACACCTTC.

The rearrangement links TRBV18 to TRBJ2-5, with TRBD2 matching over 7 bases. The CDR3 is 14 amino acids. The germline gives CDR1 KGHSH, CDR2 LQKENI. V trimming: 4 bases; J trimming: 4 bases; junction bases outside the gene matches: 6. CDR3 residues: CASSRASGGETQYF. The CDR3 DNA reads TGTGCCAGCTCACGAGCCTCGGGAGGAGAGACCCAGTACTTC.